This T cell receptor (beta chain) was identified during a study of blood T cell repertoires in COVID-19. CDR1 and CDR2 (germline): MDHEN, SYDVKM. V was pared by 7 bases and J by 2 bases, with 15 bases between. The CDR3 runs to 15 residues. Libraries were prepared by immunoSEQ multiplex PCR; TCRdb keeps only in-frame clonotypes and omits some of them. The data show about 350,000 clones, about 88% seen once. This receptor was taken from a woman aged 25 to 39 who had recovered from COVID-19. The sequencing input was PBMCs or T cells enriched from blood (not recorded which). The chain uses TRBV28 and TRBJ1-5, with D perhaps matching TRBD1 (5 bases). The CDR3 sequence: CASNRRGSGNQPQHF. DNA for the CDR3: TGTGCCAGCAACAGGAGGGGTTCGGGCAATCAGCCCCAGCATTTT.